A selection of T cell receptor beta chains follows, all from one sample in a study of blood T cell repertoires in COVID-19. Generated by immunoSEQ multiplex PCR, the TCRdb table keeps only in-frame clones and is missing some. This table has roughly 200,000 clones, roughly 81% appearing once. Specimen: peripheral blood. The receptors were sampled from a woman over 75 with acute or convalescent COVID-19. Each CDR3 is given with its conserved first and last residue. A D gene is named only where the DNA matches it firmly. Not all rows give a size; the values are once, few, many and, for expanded clones, a class.

cdr3_length	d_call	v_call	clone_size	j_call	cdr3_aa	cdr3_nt
17	TRBD1	TRBV11-2	NA	TRBJ2-7	CASSLKTSGTGAYEQYF	TGTGCCAGCAGCCTAAAGACATCCGGGACAGGGGCCTACGAGCAGTACTTC
13	NA	TRBV7-2	NA	TRBJ2-3	CASSLSRGNTQYF	TGTGCCAGCAGCTTGAGCCGAGGGAATACGCAGTATTTT
17	TRBD2	TRBV19	NA	TRBJ2-3	CASSISGSGRILDTQYF	TGTGCCAGTAGTATTTCTGGTAGCGGGAGAATTTTAGATACGCAGTATTTT
18	TRBD2	TRBV7-7	once	TRBJ2-3	CASSLGASGGPATDTQYF	TGTGCTAGCAGCTTAGGAGCTAGCGGGGGCCCCGCCACAGATACGCAGTATTTT
13	NA	TRBV5-6	NA	TRBJ2-1	CASSLQGGNEQFF	TGTGCCAGCAGCTTGCAGGGGGGCAATGAGCAGTTCTTC
13	NA	TRBV5-8	NA	TRBJ2-6	CATRFSGANVLTF	TGTGCCACGCGTTTCTCTGGGGCCAACGTCCTGACTTTC
16	TRBD1	TRBV7-3	NA	TRBJ2-5	CASSLRQGAPQETQYF	TGTGCCAGCAGCTTGAGACAGGGGGCCCCCCAAGAGACCCAGTACTTC
14	TRBD1	TRBV10-3	few	TRBJ2-7	CAISRQGVGYEQYF	TGTGCCATCAGCCGACAGGGGGTCGGCTACGAGCAGTACTTC
14	TRBD2	TRBV7-2	few	TRBJ2-5	CASSLEREGETQYF	TGTGCCAGCAGCTTAGAACGGGAGGGGGAGACCCAGTACTTC
16	TRBD1	TRBV9	NA	TRBJ2-1	CASSSGGTGAYNEQFF	TGTGCCAGCAGCTCCGGGGGGACAGGGGCCTACAATGAGCAGTTCTTC
15	TRBD1	TRBV7-9	NA	TRBJ1-3	CASSSDRGSGNTIYF	TGTGCCAGCAGCTCCGACAGGGGCTCTGGAAACACCATATATTTT
16	NA	TRBV19	NA	TRBJ2-3	CASSIFAGGDTDTQYF	TGTGCCAGTAGTATTTTCGCCGGCGGGGACACAGATACGCAGTATTTT
16	NA	TRBV9	NA	TRBJ2-7	CASSVAPPDRPYEQYF	TGTGCCAGCAGCGTAGCCCCCCCCGACAGGCCCTACGAGCAGTACTTC
14	NA	TRBV28	NA	TRBJ1-4	CASEGSATNEKLFF	TGTGCCAGCGAGGGATCTGCAACTAATGAAAAACTGTTTTTT
16	TRBD1	TRBV2	NA	TRBJ1-6	CASSEWGGQANSPLHF	TGTGCCAGCAGTGAATGGGGGGGACAGGCGAATTCACCCCTCCACTTT
15	NA	TRBV14	NA	TRBJ1-2	CASSRYRSLNYGYTF	TGTGCCAGCAGCCGGTACAGGAGCCTTAACTATGGCTACACCTTC
13	NA	TRBV15	NA	TRBJ2-1	CATGAFSYNEQFF	TGTGCCACCGGGGCTTTCTCCTACAATGAGCAGTTCTTC
14	TRBD2	TRBV29-1	NA	TRBJ2-7	CSAQLAGGAYEQYF	TGCAGCGCCCAACTAGCGGGAGGGGCCTACGAGCAGTACTTC
13	NA	TRBV11-2	NA	TRBJ2-3	CASSLELTDTQYF	TGTGCCAGCAGCTTAGAACTCACAGATACGCAGTATTTT
15	NA	TRBV18	NA	TRBJ1-1	CASSPVHRGNTEAFF	TGTGCCAGCTCACCAGTACATCGAGGGAACACTGAAGCTTTCTTT
12	NA	TRBV6-5	few	TRBJ1-2	CASSSPQGGYTF	TGTGCCAGCAGTTCCCCGCAGGGTGGCTACACCTTC
15	TRBD1	TRBV27	NA	TRBJ1-5	CASNRLGQGNQPQHF	TGTGCCAGCAATCGGTTGGGACAGGGAAATCAGCCCCAGCATTTT
14	TRBD2	TRBV11-2	once	TRBJ2-3	CASSPSGSTDTQYF	TGTGCCAGCAGCCCTAGCGGGAGCACAGATACGCAGTATTTT
14	TRBD1	TRBV28	NA	TRBJ2-2	CASSDRGSSGELFF	TGTGCCAGCTCCGACAGGGGGTCTAGCGGGGAGCTGTTTTTT
15	TRBD1	TRBV11-3	NA	TRBJ2-1	CASSFRTGGYNEQFF	TGTGCCAGCAGCTTTAGGACAGGGGGTTACAATGAGCAGTTCTTC